The TCR beta chain described here comes from a study of blood T cell repertoires in COVID-19. At the level of the study: Italy, Spain and the United States were the sources of the convalescent and acute COVID-19 samples. PBMCs, B-cell-depleted T cells, or T cells were the source of the cDNA or gDNA that made up the material.

As handled by the study authors: It was from reference gene primer amplification that nucleated cell counts were estimated. Clones were sequenced by immunoSEQ multiplex PCR, and TCRdb holds only the in-frame ones, with some missing. The V and J calls and clone size are taken from that table; D and trimming were inferred from the DNA. The sample contains some 170,000 clones, approximately 88% of which appear only once. This clone showed up just once. The sample consisted of peripheral blood. This clonotype originated in a woman older than 75 with active or convalescent COVID-19.

Here the CDR3 reads CATSKDSSNTGELFF. Written as DNA, the CDR3 is TGTGCCACCAGTAAAGACAGTTCGAACACCGGGGAGCTGTTTTTT. The chain carries TRBV24-1 and TRBJ2-2, with a tentative D call TRBD1 (5 bases). Germline values: CDR1 KGHDR, CDR2 SFDVKD. CDR3 length: 15 amino acids. V was pared by 6 bases and J by 0 bases, with 10 bases between.